This section outlines one T cell receptor (beta chain) sequence together with its context. In the source study's methods: Reference gene primer amplification gave nucleated cell count estimates. TCRdb's copy holds only in-frame clones and misses some; the assay was immunoSEQ multiplex PCR. V and J calls and clone size are given by that table; D and trimming were obtained from the DNA. The table shows hundreds of thousands of clones, with about 85% occurring only once. This entry is derived from a study of blood T cell repertoires in COVID-19. V was clipped by 1 base and J by 6 bases, with 7 bases between them. The CDR3 contains 12 residues. Germline V gene data show CDR1 as LGHDT and CDR2 as YNNKEL (reference sequence).

The clonotype originates from a man aged 35-49 years with acute or convalescent COVID-19. Input material: peripheral blood. This sequence joins TRBV3-1 (or the pseudogene TRBV3-2) and TRBJ2-7; D is possibly TRBD1 (6 bases). The chain's CDR3 is CASSQGGLEQYF. As DNA, the CDR3 is TGTGCCAGCAGCCAAGGGGGGCTCGAGCAGTACTTC.